This T cell receptor beta chain is drawn from a study of shared clonotypes between healthy human individuals. Regarding the study as a whole: Owing to a small donor count, the genetic and exposure-history diversity represented was limited. The study generally estimated greater richness for naive than memory subsets.

There are 15 residues in the CDR3. CDR1 MNHEY and CDR2 SVGAGI come from the germline V gene. V lost 0 bases and J lost 3; bases outside the gene matches: 4. Sequenced by immunoSEQ multiplex PCR; TCRdb stores in-frame clones only, minus some. The sample consists of some 630,000 clones, 72% of them appearing once. As regards this clone: Its matching antigen is unknown.

Sequencing was done on a sample of memory CD4+ T cells sorted from blood. Specified subset: CD45RA-negative fraction. The chain is built from TRBV6-5 and TRBJ2-7, with 8 bases identical to TRBD1. The source is a woman under 40 in good health. The CDR3 sequence is CASSYSWTGIYEQYF. As DNA, the CDR3 is TGTGCCAGCAGTTACTCCTGGACAGGGATCTACGAGCAGTACTTC.